The 4 T cell receptor beta chains below all came from one sample that was sequenced in a study of cytomegalovirus exposure and HLA in healthy donors (dated by TCRdb to about 2017). Library creation used the immunoSEQ multiplex PCR assay. For the multiplex PCR, a mixture combining 60 forward primers for TCR Vbeta segments and 13 reverse primers for TCR Jbeta segments was used. The immuneACCESS repertoire file appears here via TCRdb, limited to in-frame rearrangements. These files lack a portion of the clones; in checked studies, under half of the deficit traces to unresolved V genes, and the cause of the others is not known. The sample contains roughly 180,000 clones, under 90% of them found a single time. The ten top clones hold around 5% of the sample. The sequenced sample consisted of PBMCs. Receptors were obtained from a man aged 18-30 years in good health and CMV-seronegative.

The chain has TRBV4-1 and TRBJ2-1; 7 nucleotides agree with TRBD1. CDR3 length: 16 residues. The germline CDR1 and CDR2 sequences are MGHRA and YSYEKL. J lost 9 bases, V lost 5 bases, and 16 bases had no gene match. In DNA form, the CDR3 reads TGCGCCAGCAGCATCCGACCGGGACAGATAGTAAGTGAGCAGTTCTTC. This sequence encodes CASSIRPGQIVSEQFF.

The chain uses TRBV7-8 and TRBJ2-7, with D perhaps matching TRBD2 (6 bases). Germline CDR1 and CDR2: SGHVS and FQNEAQ. The V and J ends lost 0 bases and 2 bases respectively, with 8 bases between them. CDR3 length: 14 amino acids. The CDR3: CASSLAGRPYEQYF. The DNA for the CDR3 is TGTGCCAGCAGCTTAGCCGGGAGACCCTACGAGCAGTACTTC.

This chain connects TRBV4-2 to TRBJ2-3; 9 bases line up with TRBD1. Germline-derived CDR1 and CDR2 are LGHNA and YNFKEQ. This CDR3 is 16 amino acids long. Losses at the gene ends were 0 bases for V and 1 base for J; bases not matched to a gene: 2. This CDR3 reads CASSQEGQGGTDTQYF. In DNA, the CDR3 is TGTGCCAGCAGCCAAGAGGGACAGGGCGGCACAGATACGCAGTATTTT.

J is TRBJ1-1 and V is TRBV28; no clear D. With 8 bases removed from V and 1 base from J, the gap between germline ends came to 20 bases. This CDR3 comprises 16 residues. Germline V gene data show CDR1 as MDHEN and CDR2 as SYDVKM. CDR3 coding DNA: TGTGCCAGCGTTACGTTTATTGGAACAGAGAACACTGAAGCTTTCTTT. It specifies CASVTFIGTENTEAFF. The entire variable domain, with the rest obtained from reference TRBV28 and TRBJ1-1, is as follows: DVKVTQSSRYLVKRTGEKVFLECVQDMDHENMFWYRQDPGLGLRLIYFSYDVKMKEKGDIPEGYSVSREKKERFSLILESASTNQTSMYLCASVTFIGTENTEAFFGQGTRLTVV.